Listed here are 10 T cell receptor beta chains from one sample, sequenced in a study of blood T cell repertoires in COVID-19. Measured with immunoSEQ multiplex PCR; TCRdb has only the in-frame clones, and not every one. Of hundreds of thousands of clones in the sample, approximately 85% are singletons; the top ten hold approximately 5%. The sequencing sample was made of peripheral blood. These receptors all stem from a man aged 45 to 65 with COVID-19, enrolled during active disease.

The chain combines TRBV19 with TRBJ1-2; D is unclear. CDR1 LNHDA and CDR2 SQIVND come from the germline V gene (reference sequence). Trimming pared 5 bases from V and 4 bases from J, leaving 11 bases between. The CDR3 covers 13 residues. The CDR3 DNA is TGTGCCAGTAGTCGACAAAGCCCCTATGGCTACACCTTC. This codes for CASSRQSPYGYTF.

The gene calls are TRBV2 and TRBJ2-6, with D hard to call. The germline gives CDR1 SNHLY, CDR2 FYNNEI. Trimming stripped 7 bases from V and 1 base from J, with 5 bases between. There are 13 residues in the CDR3. CDR3 bases: TGTGCCAGCATCGCGTCTGGGGCCAACGTCCTGACTTTC. The encoded protein is CASIASGANVLTF.

This chain joins TRBV6-6 and TRBJ1-1; the match to TRBD1 covers 7 bases. After removal of 6 bases from V and 3 bases from J, the junction contained 10 bases not matched to a gene. Germline loops: CDR1 MNHNY, CDR2 SVGAGI (reference sequence). CDR3 length: 15 amino acids. The CDR3 sequence: CASRSKQGLDTEAFF. Here the CDR3 DNA reads TGTGCCAGCAGATCCAAACAGGGGTTGGACACTGAAGCTTTCTTT.

The chain carries TRBV6-2 or TRBV6-3 and TRBJ1-2; D not resolved. The V and J ends lost 2 bases and 8 bases respectively, with 12 bases between them. CDR3 length: 13 residues. Germline CDR1 MNHEY, CDR2 SVGEGT. Written as DNA, the CDR3 is TGTGCCAGCAGTTACAAAGAGCGGGCCGGCTACACCTTC. Its translation is CASSYKERAGYTF.

This chain connects TRBV19 to TRBJ1-3, with D unclear. The CDR3 sequence is 18 residues long. Germline V gives CDR1 LNHDA, CDR2 SQIVND (reference sequence). V gave up 1 base and J gave up 0 bases, with 16 bases separating them. Here the CDR3 reads CASSIAGFRRDSGNTIYF. As DNA, the CDR3 is TGTGCCAGTAGTATAGCCGGCTTTAGACGGGACTCTGGAAACACCATATATTTT.

The DNA of the CDR3 is TGCGCCAGCAGCCAAGGAGTCTCTAGCGGGGGGTTAACGGAGACCCAGTACTTC. Protein sequence: CASSQGVSSGGLTETQYF. The chain is built from TRBV4-1 and TRBJ2-5, with 11 bases that match TRBD2. This CDR3 is 18 amino acids long. J lost 5 bases, V lost 1 base, and 12 bases had no gene match. The germline CDR1 and CDR2 sequences are MGHRA and YSYEKL.

DNA for the CDR3: TGTGCCAGCAGCTTGGCCGGGACAGGCGGCACAGATACGCAGTATTTT. It yields the protein CASSLAGTGGTDTQYF. The chain combines TRBV5-4 with TRBJ2-3, with 8 bases matching TRBD1. Trimming removed 0 bases from V and 1 base from J; junction bases left unmatched: 4. The V gene's germline CDR1 is SGHNT and CDR2 YYREEE (reference sequence). The CDR3 runs to 16 residues.

This sequence joins TRBV7-8 and TRBJ2-2; D call uncertain. Trimming removed 5 bases from V and 2 bases from J, with 15 bases in between. Germline-derived CDR1 and CDR2 are SGHVS and FQNEAQ. This CDR3 is built from 16 residues. CDR3 sequence: CASSPRHSQNTGELFF. The CDR3 nucleotides are TGTGCCAGCAGCCCTCGACACAGCCAAAACACCGGGGAGCTGTTTTTT.

This chain connects TRBV5-6 to TRBJ2-7; tentatively, D is TRBD1 (5 bases). Germline assignment: CDR1 SGHDT and CDR2 YYEEEE. CDR3 length: 13 residues. V was clipped by 0 bases and J by 2 bases, with 6 bases between them. DNA of the CDR3: TGTGCCAGCAGCTTGGACAGGACCTACGAGCAGTACTTC. Protein product: CASSLDRTYEQYF.

This clone was observed a few times. The rearrangement uses TRBV10-3 and TRBJ1-4, with 9 nucleotides matching TRBD1. Germline values: CDR1 ENHRY, CDR2 SYGVKD. This CDR3 has 12 amino acids. V gave up 11 bases and J gave up 7 bases; unmatched junction bases: 5. CDR3 nucleotides: TGTGCCGCACAGGGGGCCGGTGAAAAACTGTTTTTT. Amino acids: CAAQGAGEKLFF.